These 32 T cell receptor beta chains originate from one sample sequenced in a study of shared clonotypes between healthy human individuals. The assay was immunoSEQ multiplex PCR, and TCRdb's table has in-frame clones only and misses some. Of 550,000 to 700,000 clones listed, 73% are singletons. Specimen: memory CD4+ T cells sorted from blood. Subset indicated: CD45RA-negative fraction. The receptor source for this set is a woman between 25 and 40 years old in good health.

This chain connects TRBV30 to TRBJ1-1; the match to TRBD1 covers 7 bases. Germline V gene data show CDR1 as GTSNPN and CDR2 as SVGIG (reference sequence). V was pared by 5 bases and J by 1 base, with 4 bases of the junction left unmatched. The CDR3 is 13 residues long. DNA of the CDR3: TGTGCCTGGGGCCGGACAGGGAACACTGAAGCTTTCTTT. Its translation is CAWGRTGNTEAFF. The whole variable domain, filled in from reference TRBV30 and TRBJ1-1, reads SQTIHQWPATLVQPVGSPLSLECTVEGTSNPNLYWYRQAAGRGLQLLFYSVGIGQISSEVPQNLSASRPQDRQFILSSKKLLLSDSGFYLCAWGRTGNTEAFFGQGTRLTVV.

The table lists this clone with a few counts. CDR3 nucleotide sequence: TGTGCCAGCTCACCCTCTTACGCGGATTTGGGGGCTTTCTTT. It specifies CASSPSYADLGAFF. V is TRBV18 and J is TRBJ1-1; no clear D gene. Trimming left V 3 bases short and J 11 bases short, with 19 bases between. Germline-derived CDR1 and CDR2 are KGHSH and LQKENI. The CDR3 totals 14 residues.

About this clone itself: The same CDR3 can be traced to other DNA sequences in this sample. The chain employs TRBV18 and TRBJ2-5, with TRBD1 matching 7 bases. CDR1 KGHSH and CDR2 LQKENI come from the germline V gene. This CDR3 has 14 residues. V trimming: 0 bases; J trimming: 4 bases; junction bases outside the gene matches: 2. The CDR3 nucleotides read TGTGCCAGCTCACCACCGGACAGGAGAGAGACCCAGTACTTC. Amino acids: CASSPPDRRETQYF.

CDR3 sequence (DNA): TGCGCCAGCAGCCCAACAGGGGACTCGAAGCCCCAGCATTTT. Protein: CASSPTGDSKPQHF. The chain carries TRBV5-1 and TRBJ1-5; TRBD1 matches at 7 bases. Trimming at V came to 4 bases and at J to 8 bases, leaving 9 bases not matched to a gene. CDR3 size: 14 residues. Germline CDR1 SGHRS, CDR2 YFSETQ.

The genes are TRBV28 and TRBJ1-4; D possibly corresponds to TRBD1 (5 bases). V dropped 6 bases and J dropped 4 bases, with 12 bases sitting between them. The germline gives CDR1 MDHEN, CDR2 SYDVKM. The length of the CDR3 is 14 residues. CDR3 loop: CASRKGENNEKLFF. DNA of the CDR3: TGTGCCAGCAGAAAAGGGGAAAATAATGAAAAACTGTTTTTT. Filled out from reference TRBV28 and TRBJ1-4, the complete variable domain reads DVKVTQSSRYLVKRTGEKVFLECVQDMDHENMFWYRQDPGLGLRLIYFSYDVKMKEKGDIPEGYSVSREKKERFSLILESASTNQTSMYLCASRKGENNEKLFFGSGTQLSVL.

The genes are TRBV5-1 and TRBJ2-4; D may be TRBD1 or TRBD2 (5 bases each). Germline loops: CDR1 SGHRS, CDR2 YFSETQ. Trimming took off 4 bases at V and 9 bases at J, with 14 bases between the two ends. CDR3 length: 13 residues. The CDR3 nucleotides read TGCGCCAGCAGCACAGGCAATGCGGGCATTCAGTACTTC. Translating gives CASSTGNAGIQYF.

CDR3 in amino acids: CASSRTPTDNQPQHF. The CDR3 coding sequence is TGTGCCAGCTCACGGACTCCGACGGATAATCAGCCCCAGCATTTT. The genes are TRBV18 and TRBJ1-5; no clear D. Germline lookup yields CDR1 KGHSH and CDR2 LQKENI. Trimming pared 4 bases from V and 4 bases from J, leaving 14 bases between. The CDR3 is 15 amino acids. The full variable domain, in which reference TRBV18 and TRBJ1-5 provide the parts outside the CDR3, is NAGVMQNPRHLVRRRGQEARLRCSPMKGHSHVYWYRQLPEEGLKFMVYLQKENIIDESGMPKERFSAEFPKEGPSILRIQQVVRGDSAAYFCASSRTPTDNQPQHFGDGTRLSIL.

V and J are TRBV28 and TRBJ2-7; the D gene is possibly TRBD2 (5 bases). The V end lost 6 bases, the J end lost 6 bases, and 15 bases lay between the germline ends. The germline CDR1 and CDR2 sequences are MDHEN and SYDVKM. This CDR3 is built from 13 residues. The chain's CDR3 is CASSSTRVREQYF. As DNA, the CDR3 is TGTGCCAGCAGCTCGACGAGGGTCCGCGAGCAGTACTTC.

This chain connects TRBV7-8 to TRBJ1-2; tentatively, D is TRBD1 (5 bases). This CDR3 comprises 15 residues. Germline lookup yields CDR1 SGHVS and CDR2 FQNEAQ. The V end lost 1 base, the J end lost 4 bases, and 13 bases lay between the germline ends. CDR3 amino acids: CASSLGEGRGYGYTF. The CDR3 bases are TGTGCCAGCAGCTTAGGGGAGGGGCGCGGCTATGGCTACACCTTC.

The chain employs TRBV5-1 and TRBJ2-5; D perhaps matches TRBD1 (6 bases). This CDR3 has 15 residues. The ends were cut back, 1 base at V and 2 bases at J, with 12 bases in the middle. Germline V gene data show CDR1 as SGHRS and CDR2 as YFSETQ. The CDR3 sequence is CASSLYGTPQETQYF. DNA of the CDR3: TGCGCCAGCAGCTTGTATGGGACACCTCAAGAGACCCAGTACTTC.

The CDR3 region has the DNA TGCGCCAGCAGCCCGATGCGCGGGTTAGGGAACTATGGCTACACCTTC. Its translation: CASSPMRGLGNYGYTF. The chain joins TRBV4-1 to TRBJ1-2, with D unresolved. The germline CDR1 and CDR2 sequences are MGHRA and YSYEKL. The length of the CDR3 is 16 residues. Trimming shortened V by 4 bases and J by 2 bases, and 17 bases separated the two germline ends.

The chain is built from TRBV6-5 and TRBJ1-1, with D possibly TRBD1 on 5 matching bases. The CDR3 length is 14 residues. Trimming left V 9 bases short and J 10 bases short, with 24 bases between. Germline CDR1 and CDR2: MNHEY and SVGAGI. CDR3 bases: TGTGCCAGGAGACCACCACGGGATAACGACAGAGCTTTCTTT. This encodes CARRPPRDNDRAFF.

At least ten counts were recorded for this clone. The chain carries TRBV2 and TRBJ2-1; 7 bases are a match to TRBD2. Germline lookup yields CDR1 SNHLY and CDR2 FYNNEI. The CDR3 contains 13 residues. V lost 6 bases to trimming and J lost 9 bases; unmatched junction nucleotides: 8. Here the CDR3 DNA reads TGTGCCAGCAGCAGGACTAGAGCGATTGAGCAGTTCTTC. It is translated as CASSRTRAIEQFF.

This clone occurred many times. V and J are TRBV10-3 and TRBJ1-1, with TRBD1 as a possible D gene (6 bases). The germline V and J ends were trimmed by 2 bases and 4 bases, with 8 bases remaining between them. The CDR3 covers 13 residues. The germline V gene encodes CDR1 ENHRY and CDR2 SYGVKD. The CDR3 here is CAISETGPTEAFF. In DNA form, the CDR3 reads TGTGCCATCAGTGAGACAGGGCCCACTGAAGCTTTCTTT.

The V gene is TRBV7-7, the J gene TRBJ2-2; 7 positions match TRBD1. J lost 6 bases, V lost 5 bases, and 6 bases had no gene match. The CDR3 sequence is 14 residues long. Germline values: CDR1 SSHAT, CDR2 FNYEAQ (reference sequence). The CDR3 region has the DNA TGTGCCAGCAGCCCGGAGACAGGGCCCGGGGAGCTGTTTTTT. Translation gives CASSPETGPGELFF.

As to this clone: Within the sample, other DNA sequences also encode this same CDR3. The rearrangement links TRBV11-2 to TRBJ2-1, with D tentatively TRBD2 (5 bases). The germline V gene has CDR1 SGHAT and CDR2 FQNNGV. There are 13 residues in the CDR3. V lost 5 bases, J lost 6 bases, and 11 bases lay in between. DNA of the CDR3: TGTGCCAGCAGCCTCGGACTTTCCAATGAGCAGTTCTTC. Its translation is CASSLGLSNEQFF.

V usage is TRBV11-2 and J usage is TRBJ2-7; 8 bases match TRBD1. This CDR3 has 13 residues. Trimming cost V 5 bases and J 5 bases; bases outside gene matches: 5. The germline V gene has CDR1 SGHAT and CDR2 FQNNGV. The CDR3 sequence: CASSQGAWDEQYF. In DNA, the CDR3 is TGTGCCAGCAGCCAGGGGGCTTGGGACGAGCAGTACTTC. Together with reference TRBV11-2 and TRBJ2-7, the CDR3 gives the full variable domain: EAGVAQSPRYKIIEKRQSVAFWCNPISGHATLYWYQQILGQGPKLLIQFQNNGVVDDSQLPKDRFSAERLKGVDSTLKIQPAKLEDSAVYLCASSQGAWDEQYFGPGTRLTVT.

The DNA of the CDR3 is TGTGCCTGGAGTCACAGGGGGCTAGGTGAAGCTTTCTTT. Translated, it gives CAWSHRGLGEAFF. The rearrangement joins TRBV30 to TRBJ1-1; TRBD1 aligns across 9 bases. CDR3 length: 13 amino acids. V lost 2 bases, J lost 7 bases, and 5 bases stayed unmatched. CDR1 and CDR2 from the germline V gene are GTSNPN and SVGIG (reference sequence).

CDR3 in amino acids: CASSLQGTNQPQHF. The CDR3 coding sequence is TGTGCCAGCAGTCTTCAGGGTACCAATCAGCCCCAGCATTTT. The V gene is TRBV2, the J gene TRBJ1-5, with D possibly being TRBD1 (5 bases). CDR1 is SNHLY and CDR2 is FYNNEI in the germline V gene. The CDR3 spans 14 residues. V was clipped by 5 bases and J by 3 bases, with 11 bases between them. Based on the CDR3 plus reference TRBV2 and TRBJ1-5, the full variable domain is EPEVTQTPSHQVTQMGQEVILRCVPISNHLYFYWYRQILGQKVEFLVSFYNNEISEKSEIFDDQFSVERPDGSNFTLKIRSTKLEDSAMYFCASSLQGTNQPQHFGDGTRLSIL.

The chain uses TRBV25-1 and TRBJ1-4; D may be TRBD1 (6 bases). Germline V lookup: CDR1 MGHDK, CDR2 SYGVNS. The CDR3 length is 16 residues. V was pared by 7 bases and J by 6 bases, with 21 bases between. Here the CDR3 DNA reads TGTGCCAGCACGACAGCCGCGGGGGGGCCCGATGAAAAACTGTTTTTT. Protein: CASTTAAGGPDEKLFF.

This clone was picked up a small number of times. The gene calls are TRBV25-1 and TRBJ2-7; D remains ambiguous. This CDR3 is 12 amino acids long. CDR1 and CDR2 (germline): MGHDK, SYGVNS. The germline V and J ends were trimmed by 6 bases and 3 bases, with 9 bases remaining between them. CDR3 nucleotide sequence: TGTGCCAGCAGCGGACGAAACTACGAGCAGTACTTC. This codes for CASSGRNYEQYF.

The genes are TRBV7-9 and TRBJ2-4; TRBD1 matches 12 bases. CDR1 is SEHNR and CDR2 is FQNEAQ in the germline V gene (reference sequence). The CDR3 covers 17 residues. Trimming at V came to 4 bases and at J to 2 bases, leaving 6 bases not matched to a gene. CDR3 nucleotides: TGTGCCAGCAGCTCCCGGGACAGGGGGCGCCCCAAAAACATTCAGTACTTC. Translation gives CASSSRDRGRPKNIQYF.

This clone was counted only a few times. V and J are TRBV5-1 and TRBJ1-4, with D possibly being TRBD1 (6 bases). V was cut by 0 bases and J by 7 bases, with 19 bases left in between. CDR1 is SGHRS and CDR2 is YFSETQ in the germline V gene. This CDR3 contains 17 residues. The CDR3, as DNA: TGCGCCAGCAGCTTGGTCACGGGTCAGGGGTCGGGTGAAAAACTGTTTTTT. As protein: CASSLVTGQGSGEKLFF. The full variable domain, rest sourced from reference TRBV5-1 and TRBJ1-4, is KAGVTQTPRYLIKTRGQQVTLSCSPISGHRSVSWYQQTPGQGLQFLFEYFSETQRNKGNFPGRFSGRQFSNSRSEMNVSTLELGDSALYLCASSLVTGQGSGEKLFFGSGTQLSVL.

The rearrangement joins TRBV11-2 to TRBJ2-2; D not resolved. Trimming left V 1 base short and J 8 bases short, with 5 bases between. Germline V CDR1 and CDR2: SGHAT, FQNNGV. The CDR3 is 12 residues long. The CDR3 is CASSLGEGELFF. The CDR3 region has the DNA TGTGCCAGCAGCTTAGGAGAAGGGGAGCTGTTTTTT. The full variable domain, rest sourced from reference TRBV11-2 and TRBJ2-2, is EAGVAQSPRYKIIEKRQSVAFWCNPISGHATLYWYQQILGQGPKLLIQFQNNGVVDDSQLPKDRFSAERLKGVDSTLKIQPAKLEDSAVYLCASSLGEGELFFGEGSRLTVL.

This clone has a single count. The chain is built from TRBV10-1 and TRBJ1-3; D remains unclear. The V gene lost 3 bases and the J gene lost 1 base, with 7 bases spanning the gap. Germline CDR1 reads WNHNN; CDR2 reads SYGVQD (reference sequence). The CDR3 runs to 14 residues. As DNA, the CDR3 is TGCGCCAGCAGTGAATCGGGGTCTGGAAACACCATATATTTT. Translation gives CASSESGSGNTIYF.

The chain has TRBV7-9 and TRBJ2-7; 10 bases line up with TRBD2. J lost 6 bases, V lost 1 base, and 6 bases had no gene match. Germline CDR1 and CDR2: SEHNR and FQNEAQ (reference sequence). The CDR3 is made up of 15 amino acids. CDR3 coding DNA: TGTGCCAGCAGCTTAGGCCTAGCGGGAGACCGCGAGCAGTACTTC. Protein sequence: CASSLGLAGDREQYF.

This clone was counted a few times. V and J are TRBV15 and TRBJ1-2; D is perhaps TRBD1 (6 bases). Trimming took off 4 bases at V and 0 bases at J, with 15 bases between the two ends. Germline lookup yields CDR1 LNHNV and CDR2 YYDKDF (reference sequence). This CDR3 has 16 residues. CDR3 in amino acids: CATSTETGLANYGYTF. The CDR3, as DNA: TGTGCCACCAGCACAGAAACAGGGCTAGCTAACTATGGCTACACCTTC.

This clone was detected only a few times. The rearrangement joins TRBV19 to TRBJ2-3, with D tentatively TRBD2 (6 bases). V lost 9 bases and J 2 bases, leaving 18 bases between the germline ends. CDR1 and CDR2 from the germline V gene are LNHDA and SQIVND (reference sequence). The CDR3 is 15 amino acids. CDR3: CASSSFSGFTDTQYF. The CDR3 bases are TGTGCCAGCTCCTCGTTCAGCGGGTTCACAGATACGCAGTATTTT. Supplemented by reference TRBV19 and TRBJ2-3, the full variable domain reads DGGITQSPKYLFRKEGQNVTLSCEQNLNHDAMYWYRQDPGQGLRLIYYSQIVNDFQKGDIAEGYSVSREKKESFPLTVTSAQKNPTAFYLCASSSFSGFTDTQYFGPGTRLTVL.

This rearrangement joins TRBV6-6 to TRBJ2-5; tentative D call: TRBD1 (6 bases). The CDR3 has 14 residues. V lost 5 bases and J lost 2, with 12 bases in between. CDR1 MNHNY and CDR2 SVGAGI come from the germline V gene (reference sequence). This chain's CDR3 is CASSNGDKQETQYF. The DNA of the CDR3 is TGTGCCAGCAGTAACGGGGACAAGCAAGAGACCCAGTACTTC.

The chain recombines TRBV7-2 with TRBJ2-5, with a tentative D call TRBD1 (5 bases). The germline V gene encodes CDR1 SGHTA and CDR2 FQGNSA. Trimming stripped 1 base from V and 5 bases from J, with 17 bases between. There are 16 residues in the CDR3. DNA for the CDR3: TGTGCCAGCAGCTTAGGTACTCGTAGGGGTTGGGAGACCCAGTACTTC. It specifies CASSLGTRRGWETQYF.

This clone has more than one count but fewer than ten. J is TRBJ2-3 and V is TRBV9; D ambiguous. The CDR3 sequence is 14 residues long. The germline gives CDR1 SGDLS, CDR2 YYNGEE. With 3 bases removed from V and 0 bases from J, the gap between germline ends came to 8 bases. This chain's CDR3 is CASSASTSTDTQYF. The DNA of the CDR3 is TGTGCCAGCAGCGCAAGTACTAGCACAGATACGCAGTATTTT.

The chain joins TRBV7-3 to TRBJ1-1; no definite D call. The germline gives CDR1 SGHTA, CDR2 FQGTGA. The CDR3 is made up of 17 amino acids. The germline V and J ends were trimmed by 5 bases and 0 bases, with 19 bases remaining between them. CDR3 nucleotides: TGTGCCAGCAGCAACAGTGGCCTATCTTCGATGAACACTGAAGCTTTCTTT. As protein: CASSNSGLSSMNTEAFF.